The rows below give T cell receptor beta chains drawn from one sample of a study of CD8 T cells in ankylosing spondylitis. MiXCR, applied by TCRdb to the 5' RACE reads, yields one record per CDR3 protein. This table holds about 160,000 distinct CDR3 sequences, under 45% found once. The specimen was synovial fluid, either unsorted or a sorted T cell fraction (not recorded which). Receptors were obtained from a male donor with ankylosing spondylitis. CDR3s include the opening cysteine and the closing phenylalanine or tryptophan. Fields, in order: clone size, CDR3 length, J gene, V gene, D gene, CDR3 protein, CDR3 DNA. D genes are given only for firm matches. Size is omitted from some rows. Given values are once, few, many or a class for expanded clones.

few 17 TRBJ2-2 TRBV7-6 NA CASSSPRGDSQAGELFF TGTGCCAGCAGCTCGCCAAGGGGGGATAGTCAGGCCGGGGAGCTGTTTTTT
many 12 TRBJ2-1 TRBV6-5 TRBD2 CATSGGLHEQFF TGTGCCACATCCGGGGGGTTGCATGAGCAGTTCTTC
NA 16 TRBJ1-2 TRBV4-1 NA CASSQDPSGVYYGYTF TGCGCCAGCAGCCAAGATCCCTCCGGGGTCTACTATGGCTACACCTTC
many 15 TRBJ1-1 TRBV13 TRBD1 CASRDRGEENTEAFF TGTGCCAGCAGAGACAGGGGAGAGGAGAACACTGAAGCTTTCTTT
NA 11 TRBJ1-2 TRBV29-1 NA CSVIRDYGYTF TGCAGCGTTATAAGGGATTATGGCTACACCTTC
few 15 TRBJ2-7 TRBV28 NA CASSLRGLGNYEQYF TGTGCCAGCAGTTTAAGGGGACTGGGGAACTACGAGCAGTACTTC
once 20 TRBJ2-1 TRBV11-2 TRBD1 CASSLEQGAPERPSYNEQFF TGTGCCAGCAGCTTAGAACAGGGGGCGCCGGAGCGGCCCTCCTACAATGAGCAGTTCTTC
NA 13 TRBJ2-2 TRBV29-1 NA CSVVILVSGELFF TGCAGCGTTGTCATCCTAGTGTCCGGGGAGCTGTTTTTT
few 12 TRBJ2-3 TRBV9 NA CASSPLGDTQYF TGTGCCAGCAGCCCCCTAGGGGATACGCAGTATTTT
NA 15 TRBJ2-1 TRBV7-9 NA CASSLGGTRYNEQFF TGTGCCAGCAGCTTAGGAGGGACTCGATACAATGAGCAGTTCTTC
NA 16 TRBJ1-2 TRBV5-1 NA CASSRLVGHRNYGYTF TGCGCCAGCAGCCGACTCGTGGGACATAGAAACTATGGCTACACCTTC
NA 13 TRBJ2-2 TRBV7-3 TRBD2 CASAGGRAGELFF TGTGCCTCCGCGGGAGGGCGTGCCGGGGAGCTGTTTTTT
once 15 TRBJ2-7 TRBV12-3/TRBV12-4 TRBD2 CASSTGTSFSHEQYF TGTGCCAGCAGCACCGGGACTAGCTTTAGCCACGAGCAGTACTTC
few 14 TRBJ2-7 TRBV5-1 TRBD1 CASSWWDRGYEQYF TGCGCCAGCAGCTGGTGGGACAGGGGCTACGAGCAGTACTTC
few 21 TRBJ1-4 TRBV4-1 TRBD1 CASSHEEWWTGVIPTNEKLFF TGCGCCAGCAGTCACGAAGAATGGTGGACAGGGGTAATACCAACTAATGAAAAACTGTTTTTT
NA 13 TRBJ2-1 TRBV2 NA CASSDGQYNEQFF TGTGCCAGCAGTGACGGACAGTACAATGAGCAGTTCTTC
few 19 TRBJ2-5 TRBV5-1 TRBD2 CASSPWTSGGWASQETQYF TGCGCCAGCAGCCCCTGGACTAGCGGGGGATGGGCCTCACAAGAGACCCAGTACTTC
NA 17 TRBJ2-1 TRBV18 TRBD2 CASSLLPGGRLFNEQFF TGTGCCAGCTCACTTCTCCCGGGCGGGAGGTTGTTTAATGAGCAGTTCTTC
few 17 TRBJ2-3 TRBV2 TRBD2 CASSSQLAGWVLDTQYF TGTGCCAGCAGTAGTCAACTAGCGGGGTGGGTCCTTGATACGCAGTATTTT
few 17 TRBJ2-3 TRBV2 NA CASSLVSAGASTDTQYF TGTGCCAGCTCTTTAGTCTCGGCGGGCGCTAGCACAGATACGCAGTATTTT
few 14 TRBJ2-7 TRBV20-1 TRBD2 CSATIQGGSYEQYF TGCAGTGCAACCATCCAGGGAGGGTCCTACGAGCAGTACTTC
NA 15 TRBJ2-3 TRBV29-1 TRBD2 CSVELGSGKLDTQYF TGCAGCGTTGAACTCGGTAGCGGGAAGCTAGATACGCAGTATTTT
NA 16 TRBJ2-1 TRBV29-1 TRBD2 CSVEGDSGAPYNEQFF TGCAGCGTTGAAGGGGATAGCGGGGCACCCTACAATGAGCAGTTCTTC
NA 18 TRBJ2-7 TRBV27 TRBD2 CASSLHGRAGVPTYEQYF TGTGCCAGCAGTTTACACGGGAGAGCGGGAGTCCCCACCTACGAGCAGTACTTC
NA 15 TRBJ2-3 TRBV20-1 TRBD2 CSAGSGSGSTDTQYF TGCAGTGCTGGAAGCGGGAGTGGGAGCACAGATACGCAGTATTTT
NA 17 TRBJ2-3 TRBV6-1 NA CAISEAWALASFDTQYF TGTGCCATCAGTGAAGCCTGGGCGTTGGCATCCTTCGATACGCAGTATTTT
NA 13 TRBJ1-2 TRBV27 NA CASRSQGNYGYTF TGTGCCAGCCGCTCCCAAGGGAACTATGGCTACACCTTC
NA 14 TRBJ1-3 TRBV11-2 NA CASSPGRAGNTIYF TGTGCCAGCAGCCCTGGTAGAGCAGGAAACACCATATATTTT
NA 17 TRBJ2-1 TRBV12-3/TRBV12-4 TRBD2 CASSSIGTSGPYNEQFF TGTGCCAGCAGTTCCATCGGGACTAGCGGGCCCTACAATGAGCAGTTCTTC
NA 15 TRBJ2-7 TRBV6-1 TRBD2 CASSERSGGSYEQYF TGTGCCAGCAGTGAAAGGAGTGGCGGGAGTTACGAGCAGTACTTC
few 14 TRBJ2-5 TRBV9 NA CASSVDTAQETQYF TGTGCCAGCAGCGTAGACACAGCCCAAGAGACCCAGTACTTC
NA 14 TRBJ2-1 TRBV6-4 TRBD2 CASSASGEHNEQFF TGTGCCAGCAGTGCTAGCGGGGAGCACAATGAGCAGTTCTTC
once 15 TRBJ2-7 TRBV18 TRBD2 CASSPRLADSYEQYF TGTGCCAGCTCACCCCGACTAGCCGACTCCTACGAGCAGTACTTC
NA 12 TRBJ2-7 TRBV28 TRBD1 CASPGGIYEQYF TGTGCCAGTCCAGGGGGAATTTACGAGCAGTACTTC
NA 14 TRBJ2-7 TRBV4-1 NA CASSHRPVAYEQYF TGCGCCAGCAGCCACCGGCCGGTTGCCTACGAGCAGTACTTC
NA 12 TRBJ2-7 TRBV29-1 NA CSVEGPSYEQYF TGCAGCGTTGAGGGGCCTTCCTACGAGCAGTACTTC
medium-sized 14 TRBJ2-1 TRBV5-1 NA CASGDGLADNEQFF TGCGCCAGCGGGGATGGGCTGGCGGACAATGAGCAGTTCTTC
few 13 TRBJ2-1 TRBV29-1 NA CSVPFGRVDEQFF TGCAGCGTCCCATTCGGAAGGGTGGATGAGCAGTTCTTC
NA 13 TRBJ1-2 TRBV10-3 NA CATRPRANYGYTF TGTGCCACTCGCCCTAGAGCTAACTATGGCTACACCTTC
NA 16 TRBJ2-1 TRBV13 NA CASSQLKALSYNEQFF TGTGCCAGCAGCCAACTGAAGGCTCTTTCCTACAATGAGCAGTTCTTC
NA 13 TRBJ1-1 TRBV4-1 NA CASSQVRGIEAFF TGCGCCAGCAGCCAAGTACGGGGGATTGAAGCTTTCTTT
NA 16 TRBJ2-5 TRBV12-3/TRBV12-4 NA CASSPPPHGNQETQYF TGTGCCAGCAGTCCCCCACCCCACGGGAATCAAGAGACCCAGTACTTC
NA 16 TRBJ2-7 TRBV11-3 NA CASSLDRQGLSYEQYF TGTGCCAGCAGCTTAGATCGGCAGGGGCTCTCCTACGAGCAGTACTTC
many 16 TRBJ2-7 TRBV4-3 TRBD2 CASSQELAGGAYEQYF TGCGCCAGCAGCCAGGAATTAGCGGGAGGGGCGTACGAGCAGTACTTC
few 14 TRBJ2-7 TRBV9 NA CASSSGPGGYEQYF TGTGCCAGCAGCTCCGGGCCAGGGGGGTACGAGCAGTACTTC
NA 15 TRBJ2-1 TRBV6-2/TRBV6-3 TRBD2 CASSSGGGEYNEQFF TGTGCCAGCAGTTCGGGAGGCGGGGAGTACAATGAGCAGTTCTTC
NA 18 TRBJ1-5 TRBV10-3 TRBD1 CAISEPPDRERSNQPQHF TGTGCCATCAGTGAGCCCCCAGACAGGGAAAGGAGCAATCAGCCCCAGCATTTT
NA 15 TRBJ2-5 TRBV5-6 TRBD2 CASTETSGGIETQYF TGTGCCAGCACCGAGACTAGCGGGGGGATCGAGACCCAGTACTTC
NA 15 TRBJ1-5 TRBV4-1 NA CASSRVPFYGQPQHF TGCGCCAGCAGCCGTGTACCTTTCTACGGTCAGCCCCAGCATTTT
many 14 TRBJ1-1 TRBV7-9 NA CASSLLAENTEAFF TGTGCCAGCAGCTTATTGGCCGAGAACACTGAAGCTTTCTTT